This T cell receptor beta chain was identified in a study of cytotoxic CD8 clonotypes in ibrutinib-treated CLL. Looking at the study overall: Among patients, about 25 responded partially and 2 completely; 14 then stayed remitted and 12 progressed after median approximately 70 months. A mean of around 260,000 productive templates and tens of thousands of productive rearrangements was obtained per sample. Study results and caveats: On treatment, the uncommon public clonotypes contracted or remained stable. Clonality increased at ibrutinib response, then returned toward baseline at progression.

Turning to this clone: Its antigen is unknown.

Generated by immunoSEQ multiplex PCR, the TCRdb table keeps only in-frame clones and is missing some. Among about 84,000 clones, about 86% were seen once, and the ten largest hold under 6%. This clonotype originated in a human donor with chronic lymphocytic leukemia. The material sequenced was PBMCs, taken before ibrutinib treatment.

The CDR3 bases are TGTGCCAGCAGCCTGGGGGCCCAGTACTTC. It translates to CASSLGAQYF. The chain is built from TRBV5-8 and TRBJ2-5; either TRBD1 or TRBD2 may fit D (5 bases each). Germline CDR1 and CDR2: SGHTS and YDEGEE. This CDR3 contains 10 residues. The V and J ends lost 4 bases and 9 bases respectively, with 7 bases between them.